The text below deals with one T cell receptor beta chain. Its cognate antigen is unknown. V was shortened by 0 bases and J by 3 bases, with 13 bases between the two germline ends. There are 15 residues in the CDR3. CDR1 is SQVTM, CDR2 ANQGSEA, per germline. This sample was included in a study of T cell responses to AZD1222 COVID-19 vaccine. Whole-study results and caveats: Reports indicate that nearly half of spike-specific TCRs are directed at unmutated variant regions. Females made up more of the donors, who were largely white British, and clonal diversity may have come out too low.

Measured with immunoSEQ multiplex PCR; TCRdb has only the in-frame clones, and not every one. This table holds 150,000 to 200,000 clones, just over 90% found once. Sequenced material: peripheral blood, taken 28 days after the second AZD1222 dose. This clonotype originated in an adult who received the AZD1222 COVID-19 vaccine. This sequence joins TRBV29-1 and TRBJ2-3; D possibly uses TRBD1 or TRBD2 (7 bases each). The chain's CDR3 is CSVEDQGGATDTQYF. Here the CDR3 DNA reads TGCAGCGTTGAAGATCAGGGGGGGGCGACAGATACGCAGTATTTT.